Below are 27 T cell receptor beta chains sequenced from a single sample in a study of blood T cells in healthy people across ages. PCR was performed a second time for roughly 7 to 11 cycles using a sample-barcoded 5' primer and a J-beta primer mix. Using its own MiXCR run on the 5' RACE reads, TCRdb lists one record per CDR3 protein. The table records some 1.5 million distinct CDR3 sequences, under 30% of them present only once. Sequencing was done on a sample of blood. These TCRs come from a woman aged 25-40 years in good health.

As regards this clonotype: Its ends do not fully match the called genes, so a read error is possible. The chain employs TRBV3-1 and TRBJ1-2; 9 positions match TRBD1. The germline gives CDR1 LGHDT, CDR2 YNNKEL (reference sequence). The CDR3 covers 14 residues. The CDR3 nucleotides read TGTGCCTGCAGTGAGGGACAGGGCGTCTGGGGCTACACCTTC. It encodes CACSEGQGVWGYTF.

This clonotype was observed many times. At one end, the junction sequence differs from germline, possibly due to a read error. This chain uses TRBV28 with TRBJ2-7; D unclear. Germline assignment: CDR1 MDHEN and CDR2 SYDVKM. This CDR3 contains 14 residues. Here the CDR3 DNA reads TGCGCCAGCAGCTTGGTTTTCGGTAGCTACGAGCAGTACTTC. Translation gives CASSLVFGSYEQYF.

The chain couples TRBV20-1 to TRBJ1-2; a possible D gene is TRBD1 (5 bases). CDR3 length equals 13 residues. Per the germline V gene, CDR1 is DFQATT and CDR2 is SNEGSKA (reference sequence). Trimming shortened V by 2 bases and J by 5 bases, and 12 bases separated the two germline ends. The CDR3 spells CSARPGAAYGYTF. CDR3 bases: TGCAGTGCTAGACCCGGGGCAGCTTATGGCTACACCTTC.

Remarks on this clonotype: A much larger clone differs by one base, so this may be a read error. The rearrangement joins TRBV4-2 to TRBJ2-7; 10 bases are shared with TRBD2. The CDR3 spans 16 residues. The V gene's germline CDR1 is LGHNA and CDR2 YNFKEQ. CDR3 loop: CVSSHPSGGVSYEQYF. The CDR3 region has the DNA TGTGTCAGCAGCCACCCTAGCGGGGGAGTCTCCTACGAGCAGTACTTC.

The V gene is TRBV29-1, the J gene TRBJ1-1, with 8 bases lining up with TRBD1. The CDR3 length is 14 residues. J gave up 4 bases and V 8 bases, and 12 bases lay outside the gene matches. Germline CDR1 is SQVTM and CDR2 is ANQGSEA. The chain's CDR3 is CSILGQDEATEAFF. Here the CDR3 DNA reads TGCAGCATACTGGGACAGGATGAGGCCACTGAAGCTTTCTTT.

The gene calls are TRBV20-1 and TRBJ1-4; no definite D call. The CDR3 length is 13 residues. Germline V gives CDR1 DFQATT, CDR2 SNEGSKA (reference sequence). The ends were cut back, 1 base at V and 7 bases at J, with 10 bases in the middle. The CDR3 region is CSARAGVGEKLFF. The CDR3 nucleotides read TGCAGTGCTAGAGCCGGGGTGGGTGAAAAACTGTTTTTT.

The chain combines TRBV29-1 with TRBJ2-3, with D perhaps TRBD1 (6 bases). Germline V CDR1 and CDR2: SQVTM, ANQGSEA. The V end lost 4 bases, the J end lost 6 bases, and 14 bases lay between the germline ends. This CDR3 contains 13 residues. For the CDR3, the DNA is TGCAGCGTTGGAGCAGGGGTTACGGATACGCAGTATTTT. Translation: CSVGAGVTDTQYF.

In nucleotides, the CDR3 is TGTGCCTGGAGTGAGGGGAGGGACAATGAGCAGTTCTTC. As protein: CAWSEGRDNEQFF. The chain combines TRBV30 with TRBJ2-1; TRBD2 matches at 7 bases. The CDR3 length is 13 residues. The germline CDR1 and CDR2 sequences are GTSNPN and SVGIG (reference sequence). The junction had 2 bases not matched to a gene; V was cut back by 1 base and J by 5 bases.

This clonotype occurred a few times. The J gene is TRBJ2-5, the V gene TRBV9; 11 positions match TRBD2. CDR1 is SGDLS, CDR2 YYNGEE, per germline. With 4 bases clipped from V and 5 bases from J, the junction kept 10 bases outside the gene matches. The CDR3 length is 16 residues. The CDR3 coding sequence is TGTGCCAGCAGCTCCAATAGCGGGGGGGCGGAGGAGACCCAGTACTTC. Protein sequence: CASSSNSGGAEETQYF.

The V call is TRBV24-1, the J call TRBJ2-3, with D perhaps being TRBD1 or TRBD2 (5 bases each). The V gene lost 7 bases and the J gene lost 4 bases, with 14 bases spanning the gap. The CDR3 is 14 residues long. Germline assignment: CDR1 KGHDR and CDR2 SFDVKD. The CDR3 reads CATSGTLGPDTQYF. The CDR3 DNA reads TGTGCCACCAGCGGGACCCTAGGCCCAGATACGCAGTATTTT.

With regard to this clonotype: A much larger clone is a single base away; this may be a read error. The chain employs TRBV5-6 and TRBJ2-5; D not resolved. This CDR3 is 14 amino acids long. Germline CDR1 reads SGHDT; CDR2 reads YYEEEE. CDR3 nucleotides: TGTACCAGCAGCTTCTTGGACCCACGTGAGACCCAGTACTTC. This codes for CTSSFLDPRETQYF.

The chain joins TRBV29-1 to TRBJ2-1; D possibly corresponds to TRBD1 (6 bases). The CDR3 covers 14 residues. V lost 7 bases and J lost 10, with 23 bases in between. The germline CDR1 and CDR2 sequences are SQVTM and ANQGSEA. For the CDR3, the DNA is TGCAGCGCAAATCACCAATCTACAGGGAGCGAGCAGTTCTTC. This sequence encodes CSANHQSTGSEQFF.

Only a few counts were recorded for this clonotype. CDR3 residues: CASSQVSGGEPQHF. As DNA, the CDR3 is TGCGCCAGCAGCCAAGTTTCAGGGGGGGAGCCCCAGCATTTT. This sequence joins TRBV4-1 and TRBJ1-5, with 7 nucleotides matching TRBD1. The CDR3 spans 14 residues. Looked up from germline, CDR1 is MGHRA and CDR2 is YSYEKL. Germline trimming cut 1 base from V and 8 bases from J; bases unmatched to any gene: 5.

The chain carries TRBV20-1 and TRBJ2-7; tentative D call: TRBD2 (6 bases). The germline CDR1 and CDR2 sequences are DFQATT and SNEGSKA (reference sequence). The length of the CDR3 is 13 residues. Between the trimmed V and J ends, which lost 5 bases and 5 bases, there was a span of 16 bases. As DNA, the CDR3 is TGCAGTGCTGGAGGGCCAGGAAAGGACGAGCAGTACTTC. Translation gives CSAGGPGKDEQYF.

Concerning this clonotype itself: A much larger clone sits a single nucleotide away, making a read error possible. The CDR3 nucleotides are TGTGCCAGCAGTGGGCGGCCTAATCAGCCCCAGCATTTT. Residues: CASSGRPNQPQHF. The gene calls are TRBV7-6 and TRBJ1-5, with unresolved D. The CDR3 totals 13 residues. Germline CDR1 reads SGHVS; CDR2 reads FNYEAQ. Between the trimmed V and J ends, which lost 6 bases and 4 bases, there was a span of 10 bases.

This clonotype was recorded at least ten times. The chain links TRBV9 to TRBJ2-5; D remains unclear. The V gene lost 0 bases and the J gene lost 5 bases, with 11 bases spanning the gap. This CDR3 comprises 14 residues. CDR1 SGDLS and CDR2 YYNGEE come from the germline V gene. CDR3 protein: CASSVVLSYETQYF. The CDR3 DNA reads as TGTGCCAGCAGCGTAGTACTATCTTACGAGACCCAGTACTTC.

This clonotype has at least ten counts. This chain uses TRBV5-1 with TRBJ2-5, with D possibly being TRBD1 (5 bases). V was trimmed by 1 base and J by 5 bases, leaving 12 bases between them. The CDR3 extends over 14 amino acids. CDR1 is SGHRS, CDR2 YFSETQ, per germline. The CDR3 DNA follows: TGCGCCAGCAGCTTGCCAGGGTCCGTGGAGACCCAGTACTTC. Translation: CASSLPGSVETQYF.

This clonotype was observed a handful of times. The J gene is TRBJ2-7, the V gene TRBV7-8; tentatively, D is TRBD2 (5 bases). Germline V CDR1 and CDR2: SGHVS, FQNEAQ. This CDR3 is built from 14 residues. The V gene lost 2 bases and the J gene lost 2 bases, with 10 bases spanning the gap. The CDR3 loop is CASSLFVGAYEQYF. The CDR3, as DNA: TGTGCCAGCAGCTTATTTGTGGGAGCCTACGAGCAGTACTTC.

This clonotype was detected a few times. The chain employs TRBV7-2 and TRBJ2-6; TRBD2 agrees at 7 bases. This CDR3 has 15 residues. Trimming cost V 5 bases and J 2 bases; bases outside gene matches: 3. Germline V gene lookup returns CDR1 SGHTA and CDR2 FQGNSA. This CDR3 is CASSMSGAGANVLTF. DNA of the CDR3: TGTGCCAGCAGCATGAGCGGGGCTGGGGCCAACGTCCTGACTTTC. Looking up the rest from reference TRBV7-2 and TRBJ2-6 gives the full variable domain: GAGVSQSPSNKVTEKGKDVELRCDPISGHTALYWYRQSLGQGLEFLIYFQGNSAPDKSGLPSDRFSAERTGGSVSTLTIQRTQQEDSAVYLCASSMSGAGANVLTFGAGSRLTVL.

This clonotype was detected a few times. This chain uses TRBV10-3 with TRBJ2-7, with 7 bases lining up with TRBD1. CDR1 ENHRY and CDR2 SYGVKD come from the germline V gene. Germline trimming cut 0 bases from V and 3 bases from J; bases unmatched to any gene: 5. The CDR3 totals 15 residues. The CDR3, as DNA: TGTGCCATCAGTGAGTCCACAGGGGAATTCTACGAGCAGTACTTC. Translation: CAISESTGEFYEQYF.

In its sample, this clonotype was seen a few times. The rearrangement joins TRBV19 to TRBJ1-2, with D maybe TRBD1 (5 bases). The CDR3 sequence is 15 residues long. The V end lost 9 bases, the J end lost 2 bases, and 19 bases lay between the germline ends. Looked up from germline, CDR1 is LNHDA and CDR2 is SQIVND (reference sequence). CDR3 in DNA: TGTGCCAGCGCCCGGAACGGGGGTGGGAACTATGGCTACACCTTC. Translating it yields CASARNGGGNYGYTF.

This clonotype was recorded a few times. Here the CDR3 DNA reads TGTGCCAGCAGCTCAAATAACAGCCCAGCTGGGGCCAACGTCCTGACTTTC. Translating it yields CASSSNNSPAGANVLTF. The chain joins TRBV7-6 to TRBJ2-6; D uncertain. In germline, CDR1 is SGHVS, CDR2 FNYEAQ. V lost 4 bases to trimming and J lost 2 bases, with 15 bases between them. CDR3 length: 17 residues.

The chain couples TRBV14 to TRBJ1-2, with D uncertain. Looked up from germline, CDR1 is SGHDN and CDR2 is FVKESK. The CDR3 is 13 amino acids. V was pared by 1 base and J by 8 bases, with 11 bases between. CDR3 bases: TGTGCCAGCAGCCAAGTGGTCGGCGGAGGCTACACCTTC. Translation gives CASSQVVGGGYTF. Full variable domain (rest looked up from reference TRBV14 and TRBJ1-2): EAGVTQFPSHSVIEKGQTVTLRCDPISGHDNLYWYRRVMGKEIKFLLHFVKESKQDESGMPNNRFLAERTGGTYSTLKVQPAELEDSGVYFCASSQVVGGGYTFGSGTRLTVV.

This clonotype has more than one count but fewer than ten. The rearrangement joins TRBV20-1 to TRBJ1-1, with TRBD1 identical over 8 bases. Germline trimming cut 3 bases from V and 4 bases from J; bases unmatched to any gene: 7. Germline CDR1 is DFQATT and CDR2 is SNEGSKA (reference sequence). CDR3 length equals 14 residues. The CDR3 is CSARGTGVVTEAFF. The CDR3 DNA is TGCAGTGCTAGGGGGACAGGCGTAGTCACTGAAGCTTTCTTT.

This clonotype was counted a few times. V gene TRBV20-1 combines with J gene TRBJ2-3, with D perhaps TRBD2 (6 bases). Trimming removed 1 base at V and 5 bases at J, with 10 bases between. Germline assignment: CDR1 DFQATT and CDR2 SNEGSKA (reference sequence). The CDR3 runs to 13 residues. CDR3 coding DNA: TGCAGTGCTAGAGTGACTAGTGGAGATACGCAGTATTTT. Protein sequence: CSARVTSGDTQYF.

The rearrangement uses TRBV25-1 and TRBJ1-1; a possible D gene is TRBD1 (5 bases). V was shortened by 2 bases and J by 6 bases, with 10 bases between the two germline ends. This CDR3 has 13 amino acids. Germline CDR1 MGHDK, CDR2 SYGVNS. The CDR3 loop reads CASSETGSPEAFF. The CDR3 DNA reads TGTGCCAGCAGTGAAACAGGAAGCCCTGAAGCTTTCTTT.

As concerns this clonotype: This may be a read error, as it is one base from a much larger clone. The CDR3 DNA sequence: TGCGCCAGCAGCTGGACACCGGGGGGCAGGGGTGTCTACGAGCAGTACTTC. Protein product: CASSWTPGGRGVYEQYF. The rearrangement uses TRBV5-1 and TRBJ2-7, with D perhaps matching TRBD2 (7 bases). Germline V gene data show CDR1 as SGHRS and CDR2 as YFSETQ. Between the trimmed V and J ends, which lost 3 bases and 3 bases, there was a span of 22 bases. The CDR3 spans 17 residues.